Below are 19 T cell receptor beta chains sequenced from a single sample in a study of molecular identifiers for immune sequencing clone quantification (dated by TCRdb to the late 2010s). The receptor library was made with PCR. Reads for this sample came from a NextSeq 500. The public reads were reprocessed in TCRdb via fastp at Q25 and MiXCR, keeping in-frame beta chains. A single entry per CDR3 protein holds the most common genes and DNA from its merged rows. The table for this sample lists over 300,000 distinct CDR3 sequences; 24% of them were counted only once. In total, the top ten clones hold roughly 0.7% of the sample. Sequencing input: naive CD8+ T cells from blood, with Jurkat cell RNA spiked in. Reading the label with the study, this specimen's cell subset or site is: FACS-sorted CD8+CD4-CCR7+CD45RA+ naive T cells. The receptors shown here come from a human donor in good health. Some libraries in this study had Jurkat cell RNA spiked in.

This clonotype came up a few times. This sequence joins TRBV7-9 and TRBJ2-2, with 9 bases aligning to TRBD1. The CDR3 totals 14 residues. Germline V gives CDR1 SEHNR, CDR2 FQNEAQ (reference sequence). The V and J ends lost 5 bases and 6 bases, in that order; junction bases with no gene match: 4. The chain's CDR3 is CASSAGQGAGELFF. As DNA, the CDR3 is TGTGCCAGCAGCGCGGGACAGGGTGCCGGGGAGCTGTTTTTT.

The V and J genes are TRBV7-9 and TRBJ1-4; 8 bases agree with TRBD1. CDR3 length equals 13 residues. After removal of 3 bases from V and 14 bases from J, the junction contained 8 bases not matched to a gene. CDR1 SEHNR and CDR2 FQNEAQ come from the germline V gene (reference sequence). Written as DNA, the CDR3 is TGTGCCAGCAGCTTCGGACAGGGTGCACCCCTGTTTTTT. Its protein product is CASSFGQGAPLFF.

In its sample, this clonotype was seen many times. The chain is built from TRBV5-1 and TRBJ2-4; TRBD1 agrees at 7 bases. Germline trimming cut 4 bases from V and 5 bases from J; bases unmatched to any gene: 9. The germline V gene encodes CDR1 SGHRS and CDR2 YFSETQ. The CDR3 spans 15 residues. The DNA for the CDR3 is TGCGCCAGCAGCCCCGTGACAGGGTCAGAAAACATTCAGTACTTC. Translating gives CASSPVTGSENIQYF. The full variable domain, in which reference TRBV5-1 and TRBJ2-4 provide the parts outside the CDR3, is KAGVTQTPRYLIKTRGQQVTLSCSPISGHRSVSWYQQTPGQGLQFLFEYFSETQRNKGNFPGRFSGRQFSNSRSEMNVSTLELGDSALYLCASSPVTGSENIQYFGAGTRLSVL.

The DNA of the CDR3 is TGTGCCAGCAGCTTAATTCCTAGCAGCACAGATACGCAGTATTTT. This sequence encodes CASSLIPSSTDTQYF. The chain couples TRBV11-2 to TRBJ2-3; D might be TRBD2 (5 bases). The CDR3 contains 15 residues. Trimming left V 2 bases short and J 0 bases short, with 9 bases between. The germline V gene has CDR1 SGHAT and CDR2 FQNNGV.

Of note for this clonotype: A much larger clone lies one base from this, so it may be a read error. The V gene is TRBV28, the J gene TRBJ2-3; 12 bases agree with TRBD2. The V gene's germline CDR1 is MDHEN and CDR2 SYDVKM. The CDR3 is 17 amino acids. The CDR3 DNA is TGTACCAGCAGTTCGACGGGACTAGCGGGTGGCACAGATACGCAGTATTTT. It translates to CTSSSTGLAGGTDTQYF.

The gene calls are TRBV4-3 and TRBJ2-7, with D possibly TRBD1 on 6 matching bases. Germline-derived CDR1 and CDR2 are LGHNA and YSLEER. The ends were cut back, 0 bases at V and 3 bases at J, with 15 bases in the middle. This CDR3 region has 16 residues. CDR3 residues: CASSQDLAGALYEQYF. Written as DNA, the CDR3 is TGCGCCAGCAGCCAAGATCTGGCAGGGGCCCTCTACGAGCAGTACTTC.

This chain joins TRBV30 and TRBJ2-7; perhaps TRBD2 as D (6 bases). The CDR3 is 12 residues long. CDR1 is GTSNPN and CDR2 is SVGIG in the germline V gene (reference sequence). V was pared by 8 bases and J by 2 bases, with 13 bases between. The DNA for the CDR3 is TGTGCCGCCATAGGAGGGCCCTACGAGCAGTACTTC. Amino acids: CAAIGGPYEQYF.

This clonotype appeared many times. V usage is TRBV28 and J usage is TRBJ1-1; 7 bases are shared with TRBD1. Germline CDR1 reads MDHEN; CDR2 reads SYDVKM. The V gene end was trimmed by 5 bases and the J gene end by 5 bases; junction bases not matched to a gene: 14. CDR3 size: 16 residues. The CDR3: CASSPRGGRLWTEAFF. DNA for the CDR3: TGTGCCAGCAGTCCCAGGGGGGGGCGGTTGTGGACTGAAGCTTTCTTT.

CDR3 bases: TGCGCCAGCAGCCAAGATACGTGGAAAGAGACCCAGTACTTC. Protein: CASSQDTWKETQYF. This chain joins TRBV4-1 and TRBJ2-5, with no clear D. CDR1 and CDR2 from the germline V gene are MGHRA and YSYEKL. There are 14 residues in the CDR3. V was shortened by 0 bases and J by 3 bases, with 8 bases between the two germline ends.

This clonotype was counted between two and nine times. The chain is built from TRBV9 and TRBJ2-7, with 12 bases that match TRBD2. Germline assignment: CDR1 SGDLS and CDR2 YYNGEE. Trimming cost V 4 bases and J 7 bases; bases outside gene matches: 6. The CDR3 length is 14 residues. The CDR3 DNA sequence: TGTGCCAGCAGCCAAGAAGGACTAGCGGGGGAGCAGTACTTC. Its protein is CASSQEGLAGEQYF.

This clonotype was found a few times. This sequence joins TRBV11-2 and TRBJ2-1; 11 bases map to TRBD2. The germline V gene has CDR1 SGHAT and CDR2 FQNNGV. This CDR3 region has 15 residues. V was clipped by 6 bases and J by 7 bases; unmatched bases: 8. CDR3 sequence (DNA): TGTGCCAGCAGTGCCGGGACTAGCGGTAGGAATGAGCAGTTCTTC. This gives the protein CASSAGTSGRNEQFF.

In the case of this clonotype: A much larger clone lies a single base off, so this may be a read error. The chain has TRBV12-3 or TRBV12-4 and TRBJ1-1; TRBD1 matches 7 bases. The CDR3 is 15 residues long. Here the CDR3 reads CASRNPGQVNTGAFF. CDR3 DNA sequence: TGTGCCAGCAGAAACCCCGGACAGGTGAACACTGGAGCTTTCTTT.

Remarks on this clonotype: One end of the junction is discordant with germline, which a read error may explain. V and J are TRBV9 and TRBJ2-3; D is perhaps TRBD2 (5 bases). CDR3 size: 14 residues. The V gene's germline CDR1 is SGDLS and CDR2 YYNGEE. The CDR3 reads CASSVGDYTHTQYF. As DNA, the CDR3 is TGTGCCAGCAGCGTAGGTGACTACACACATACGCAGTATTTT.

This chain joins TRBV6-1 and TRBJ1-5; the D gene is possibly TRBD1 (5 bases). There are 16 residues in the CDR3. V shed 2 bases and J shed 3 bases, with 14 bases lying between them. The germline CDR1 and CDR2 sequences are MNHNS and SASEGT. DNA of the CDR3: TGTGCCAGCAGTGAATACATAAGTGGACACAATCAGCCCCAGCATTTT. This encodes CASSEYISGHNQPQHF.

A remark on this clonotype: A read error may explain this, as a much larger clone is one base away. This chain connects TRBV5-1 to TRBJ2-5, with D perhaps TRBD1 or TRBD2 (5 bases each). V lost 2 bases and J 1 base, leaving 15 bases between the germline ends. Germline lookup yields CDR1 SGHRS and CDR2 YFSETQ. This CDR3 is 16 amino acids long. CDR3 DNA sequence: TGCGCCAGCAGCTTTAGTCCTAGGGACCTCCAAGAGACCCAGTACTTC. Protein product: CASSFSPRDLQETQYF.

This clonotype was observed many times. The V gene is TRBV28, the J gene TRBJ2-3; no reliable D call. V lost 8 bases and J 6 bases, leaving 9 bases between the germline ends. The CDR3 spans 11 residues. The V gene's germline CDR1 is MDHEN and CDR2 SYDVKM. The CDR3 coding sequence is TGTGCCAGCTATAGGGTGGATACGCAGTATTTT. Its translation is CASYRVDTQYF.

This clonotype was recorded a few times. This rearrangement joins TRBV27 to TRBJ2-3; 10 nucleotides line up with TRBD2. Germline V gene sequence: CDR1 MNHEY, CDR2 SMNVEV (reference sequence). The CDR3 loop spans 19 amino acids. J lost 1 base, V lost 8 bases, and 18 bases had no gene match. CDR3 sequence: CASGSGGAQILFGTDTQYF. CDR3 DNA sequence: TGTGCCAGCGGCAGCGGGGGGGCCCAAATTCTCTTTGGCACAGATACGCAGTATTTT.

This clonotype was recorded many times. CDR3 DNA sequence: TGCGCCAGCAGCGAAAGCGGCGGGACTAGCACAGATACGCAGTATTTT. Translated, it gives CASSESGGTSTDTQYF. J is TRBJ2-3 and V is TRBV4-1; a possible D gene is TRBD2 (6 bases). There are 16 residues in the CDR3. From germline, CDR1 is MGHRA and CDR2 YSYEKL. V was clipped by 5 bases and J by 0 bases, with 15 bases between them.

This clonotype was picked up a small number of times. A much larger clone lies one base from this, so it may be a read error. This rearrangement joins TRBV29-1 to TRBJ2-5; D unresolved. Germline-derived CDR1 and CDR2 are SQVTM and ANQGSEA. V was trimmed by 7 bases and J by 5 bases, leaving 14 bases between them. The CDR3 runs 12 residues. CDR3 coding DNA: TGCAGCGCCCGTACTATGGGGGAGACCCAGTACTTC. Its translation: CSARTMGETQYF.